This T cell receptor beta chain was observed in a study of CD8+ T cells in alopecia areata. Study details: Treated patients were given 5 to 10 mg oral tofacitinib twice daily. Tofacitinib treatment spanned 6 to 18 months, with 6 months off drug afterward. Study findings and constraints: Sequencing of scalp tissue also captures the resident alphabeta T cells of normal skin.

CDR3 length: 14 residues. Germline loops: CDR1 SGHDT, CDR2 YYEEEE. With 0 bases removed from V and 9 bases from J, the gap between germline ends came to 16 bases. On this clone itself: Its specificity is unknown.

TCR sequencing used cDNA made by reverse transcription of extracted RNA. Libraries were prepared by immunoSEQ multiplex PCR; TCRdb keeps only in-frame clonotypes and omits some of them. This table holds about 180,000 clones, approximately 56% found once. Lesional scalp punch biopsies and peripheral blood were collected from alopecia areata patients. This chain uses TRBV5-6 with TRBJ2-7; D call uncertain. This receptor was identified in a human donor with alopecia areata. The source material was CD4+ T cells sorted from blood, sampled at week 0. The CDR3 DNA reads TGTGCCAGCAGCTTGGGGCTGCCCCCGACCGGGCAGTACTTC. Protein product: CASSLGLPPTGQYF.